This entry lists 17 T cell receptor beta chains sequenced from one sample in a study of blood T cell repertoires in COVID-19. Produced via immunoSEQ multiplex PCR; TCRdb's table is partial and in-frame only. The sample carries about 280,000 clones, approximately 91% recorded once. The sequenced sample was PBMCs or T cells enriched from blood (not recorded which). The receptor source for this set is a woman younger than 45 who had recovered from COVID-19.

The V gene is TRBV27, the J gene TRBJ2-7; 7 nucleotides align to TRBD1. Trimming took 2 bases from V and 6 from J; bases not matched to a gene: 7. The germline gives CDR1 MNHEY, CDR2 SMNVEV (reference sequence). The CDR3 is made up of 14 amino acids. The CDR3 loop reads CASSLISDRAEQYF. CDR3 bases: TGTGCCAGCAGTTTAATTTCTGACAGGGCCGAGCAGTACTTC.

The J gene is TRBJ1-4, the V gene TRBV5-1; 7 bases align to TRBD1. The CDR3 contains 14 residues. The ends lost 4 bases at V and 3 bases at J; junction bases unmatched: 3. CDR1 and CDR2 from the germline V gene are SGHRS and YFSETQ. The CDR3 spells CASSAGQPNEKLFF. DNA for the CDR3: TGCGCCAGCAGCGCGGGACAGCCTAATGAAAAACTGTTTTTT.

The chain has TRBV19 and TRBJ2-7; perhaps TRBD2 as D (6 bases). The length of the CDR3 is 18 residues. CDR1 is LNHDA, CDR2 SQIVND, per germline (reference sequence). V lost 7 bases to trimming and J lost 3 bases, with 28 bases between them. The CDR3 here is CASIGRAGIHRLDYEQYF. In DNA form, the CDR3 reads TGTGCCAGTATCGGTCGGGCGGGGATCCATCGTTTAGACTACGAGCAGTACTTC.

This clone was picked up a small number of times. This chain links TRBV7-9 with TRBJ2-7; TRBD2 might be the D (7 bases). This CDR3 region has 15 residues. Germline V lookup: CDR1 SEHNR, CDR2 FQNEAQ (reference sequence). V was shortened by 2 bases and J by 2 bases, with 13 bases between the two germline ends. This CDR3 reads CASSLLGGAPYEQYF. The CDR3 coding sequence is TGTGCCAGCAGCTTATTAGGGGGGGCCCCCTACGAGCAGTACTTC.

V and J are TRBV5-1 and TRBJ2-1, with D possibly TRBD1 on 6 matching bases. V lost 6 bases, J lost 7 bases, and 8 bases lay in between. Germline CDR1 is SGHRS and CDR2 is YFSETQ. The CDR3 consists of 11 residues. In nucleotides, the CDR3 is TGCGCCAGCAACAGGGTTAATGAGCAGTTCTTC. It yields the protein CASNRVNEQFF.

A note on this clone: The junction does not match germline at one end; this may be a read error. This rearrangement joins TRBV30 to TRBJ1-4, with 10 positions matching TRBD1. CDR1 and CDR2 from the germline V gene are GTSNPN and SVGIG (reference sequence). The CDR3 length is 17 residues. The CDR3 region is CAGRDRGRPLDIEKLFF. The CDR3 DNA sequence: TGTGCCGGGAGGGACAGGGGTCGCCCCCTCGATATTGAAAAACTGTTTTTT.

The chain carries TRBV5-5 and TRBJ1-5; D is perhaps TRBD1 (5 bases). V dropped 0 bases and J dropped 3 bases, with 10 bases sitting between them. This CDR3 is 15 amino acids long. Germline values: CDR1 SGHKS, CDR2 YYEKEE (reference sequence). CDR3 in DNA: TGTGCCAGCAGCTTGGAGGACACGAACAATCAGCCCCAGCATTTT. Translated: CASSLEDTNNQPQHF.

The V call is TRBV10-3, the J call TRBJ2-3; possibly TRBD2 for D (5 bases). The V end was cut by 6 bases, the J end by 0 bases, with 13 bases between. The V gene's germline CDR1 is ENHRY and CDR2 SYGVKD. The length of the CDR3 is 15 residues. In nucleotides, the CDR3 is TGTGCCATCAGCCTCGGGGTAGTTAGCACAGATACGCAGTATTTT. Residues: CAISLGVVSTDTQYF.

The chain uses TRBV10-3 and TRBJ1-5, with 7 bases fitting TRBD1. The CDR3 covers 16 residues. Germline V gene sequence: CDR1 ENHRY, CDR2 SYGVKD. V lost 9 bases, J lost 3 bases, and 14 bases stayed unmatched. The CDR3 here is CAISDRDSSSNQPQHF. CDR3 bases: TGTGCCATTTCCGACCGGGACAGCTCTTCCAATCAGCCCCAGCATTTT.

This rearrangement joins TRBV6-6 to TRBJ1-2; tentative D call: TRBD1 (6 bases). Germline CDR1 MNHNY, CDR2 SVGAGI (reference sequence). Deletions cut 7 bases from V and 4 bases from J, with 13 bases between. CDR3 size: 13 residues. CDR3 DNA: TGTGCCAGCACCAAACAGGGTTTCTATGGCTACACCTTC. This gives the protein CASTKQGFYGYTF.

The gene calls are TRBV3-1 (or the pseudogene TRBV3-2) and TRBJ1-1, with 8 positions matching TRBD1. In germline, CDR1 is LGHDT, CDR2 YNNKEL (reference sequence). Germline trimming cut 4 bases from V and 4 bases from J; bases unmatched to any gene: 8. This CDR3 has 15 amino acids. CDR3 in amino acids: CASSPGQGRSTEAFF. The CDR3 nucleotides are TGTGCCAGCAGCCCTGGACAGGGCCGGAGCACTGAAGCTTTCTTT.

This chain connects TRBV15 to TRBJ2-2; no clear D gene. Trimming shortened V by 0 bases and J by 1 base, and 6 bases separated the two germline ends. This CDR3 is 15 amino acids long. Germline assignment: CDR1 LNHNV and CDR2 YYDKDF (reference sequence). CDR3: CATSRDPRNTGELFF. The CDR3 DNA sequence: TGTGCCACCAGCAGAGATCCGCGGAACACCGGGGAGCTGTTTTTT.

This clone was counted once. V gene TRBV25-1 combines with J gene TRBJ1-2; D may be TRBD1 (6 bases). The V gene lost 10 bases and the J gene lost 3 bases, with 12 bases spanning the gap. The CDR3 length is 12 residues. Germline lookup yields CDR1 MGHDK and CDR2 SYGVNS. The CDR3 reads CAIEGGDYGYTF. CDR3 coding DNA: TGTGCCATCGAGGGGGGGGACTATGGCTACACCTTC.

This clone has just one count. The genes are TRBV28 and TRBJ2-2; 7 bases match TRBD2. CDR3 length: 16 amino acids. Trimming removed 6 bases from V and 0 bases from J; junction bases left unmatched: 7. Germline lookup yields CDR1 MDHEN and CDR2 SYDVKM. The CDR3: CASRASGTANTGELFF. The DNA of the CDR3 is TGTGCCAGCAGGGCTAGCGGAACTGCGAACACCGGGGAGCTGTTTTTT.

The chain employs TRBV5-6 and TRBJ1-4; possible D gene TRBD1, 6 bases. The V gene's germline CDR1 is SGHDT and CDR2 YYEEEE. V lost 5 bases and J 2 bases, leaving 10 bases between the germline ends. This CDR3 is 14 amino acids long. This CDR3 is CASSHRVTNEKLFF. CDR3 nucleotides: TGTGCCAGCAGTCACAGGGTCACTAATGAAAAACTGTTTTTT.

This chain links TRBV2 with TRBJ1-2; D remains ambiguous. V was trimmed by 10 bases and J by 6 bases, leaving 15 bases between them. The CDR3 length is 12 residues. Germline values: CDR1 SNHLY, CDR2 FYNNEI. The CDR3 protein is CANSDKVDGYTF. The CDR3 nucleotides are TGTGCCAACTCTGACAAGGTTGATGGCTACACCTTC. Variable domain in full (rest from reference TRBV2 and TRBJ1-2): EPEVTQTPSHQVTQMGQEVILRCVPISNHLYFYWYRQILGQKVEFLVSFYNNEISEKSEIFDDQFSVERPDGSNFTLKIRSTKLEDSAMYFCANSDKVDGYTFGSGTRLTVV.

CDR3 sequence: CASKAGIQETQYF. The DNA of the CDR3 is TGTGCCAGCAAGGCGGGAATCCAAGAGACCCAGTACTTC. The J gene is TRBJ2-5, the V gene TRBV27, with a possible D match to TRBD2 (6 bases). The germline V and J ends were trimmed by 7 bases and 1 base, with 10 bases remaining between them. Germline-derived CDR1 and CDR2 are MNHEY and SMNVEV (reference sequence). This CDR3 has 13 residues.